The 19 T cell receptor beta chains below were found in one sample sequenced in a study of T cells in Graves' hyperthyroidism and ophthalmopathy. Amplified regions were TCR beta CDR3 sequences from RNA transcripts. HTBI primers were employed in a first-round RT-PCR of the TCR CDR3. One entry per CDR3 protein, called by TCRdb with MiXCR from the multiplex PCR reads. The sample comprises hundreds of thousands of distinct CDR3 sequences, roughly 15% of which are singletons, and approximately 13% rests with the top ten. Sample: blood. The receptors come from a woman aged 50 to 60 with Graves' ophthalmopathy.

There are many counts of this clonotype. CDR3 DNA: TGTGCCACCAGCATCCATAAGTTGACACCGAGCTCCTACGAGCAGTACTTC. Translating gives CATSIHKLTPSSYEQYF. The genes are TRBV15 and TRBJ2-7; D is unclear. Germline lookup yields CDR1 LNHNV and CDR2 YYDKDF (reference sequence). The CDR3 spans 17 residues. Trimming removed 4 bases at V and 0 bases at J, with 19 bases between.

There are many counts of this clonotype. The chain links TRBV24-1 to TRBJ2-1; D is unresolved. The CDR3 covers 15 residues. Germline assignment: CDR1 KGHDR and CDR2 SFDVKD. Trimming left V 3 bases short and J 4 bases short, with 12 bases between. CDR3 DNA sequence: TGTGCCACCAGTGATCCGAAGGGCGCATACAATGAGCAGTTCTTC. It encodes CATSDPKGAYNEQFF.

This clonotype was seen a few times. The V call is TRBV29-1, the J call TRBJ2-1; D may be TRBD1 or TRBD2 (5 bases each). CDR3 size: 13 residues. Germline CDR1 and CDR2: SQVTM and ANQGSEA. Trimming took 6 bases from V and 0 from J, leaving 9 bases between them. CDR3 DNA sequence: TGCAGCGTGGCAGGGAGCTCCTACAATGAGCAGTTCTTC. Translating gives CSVAGSSYNEQFF.

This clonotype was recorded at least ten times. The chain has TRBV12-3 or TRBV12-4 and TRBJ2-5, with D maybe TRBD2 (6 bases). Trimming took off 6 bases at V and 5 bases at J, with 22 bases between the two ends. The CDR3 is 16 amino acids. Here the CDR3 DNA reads TGTGCCAGCAGCCTGGGGGAGGTAGGAAGTTTGGAGACCCAGTACTTC. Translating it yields CASSLGEVGSLETQYF.

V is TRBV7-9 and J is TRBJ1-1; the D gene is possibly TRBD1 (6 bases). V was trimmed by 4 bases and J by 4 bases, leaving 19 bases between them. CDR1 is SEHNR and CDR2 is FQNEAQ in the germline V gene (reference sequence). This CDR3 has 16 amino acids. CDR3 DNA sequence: TGTGCCAGCAGCTCGAGGGGGACGCCGGGGTCCACTGAAGCTTTCTTT. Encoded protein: CASSSRGTPGSTEAFF. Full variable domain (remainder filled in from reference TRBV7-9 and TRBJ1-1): DTGVSQNPRHKITKRGQNVTFRCDPISEHNRLYWYRQTLGQGPEFLTYFQNEAQLEKSRLLSDRFSAERPKGSFSTLEIQRTEQGDSAMYLCASSSRGTPGSTEAFFGQGTRLTVV.

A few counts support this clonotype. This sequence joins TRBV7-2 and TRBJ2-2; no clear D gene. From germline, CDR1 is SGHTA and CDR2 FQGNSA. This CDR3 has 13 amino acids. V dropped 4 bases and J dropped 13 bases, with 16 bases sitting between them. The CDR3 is CASSSQVSQRLFF. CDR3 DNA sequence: TGTGCCAGCAGCTCACAAGTTTCACAAAGGCTGTTTTTT.

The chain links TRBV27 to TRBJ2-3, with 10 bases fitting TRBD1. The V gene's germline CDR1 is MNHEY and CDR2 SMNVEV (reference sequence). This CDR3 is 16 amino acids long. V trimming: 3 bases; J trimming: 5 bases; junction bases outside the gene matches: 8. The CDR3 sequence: CASSFSGTGAEDTQYF. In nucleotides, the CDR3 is TGTGCCAGCAGTTTCTCCGGGACAGGGGCAGAAGATACGCAGTATTTT.

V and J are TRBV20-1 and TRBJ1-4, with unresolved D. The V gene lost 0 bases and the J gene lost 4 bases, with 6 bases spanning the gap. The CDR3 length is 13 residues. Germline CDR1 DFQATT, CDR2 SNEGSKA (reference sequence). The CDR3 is CSARDGLNEKLFF. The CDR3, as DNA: TGCAGTGCTAGAGACGGACTTAATGAAAAACTGTTTTTT.

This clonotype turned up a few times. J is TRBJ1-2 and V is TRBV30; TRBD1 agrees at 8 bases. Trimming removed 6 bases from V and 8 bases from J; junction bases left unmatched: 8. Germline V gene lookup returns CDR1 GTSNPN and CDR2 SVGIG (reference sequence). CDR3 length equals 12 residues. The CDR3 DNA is TGTGCCTGCGACAGGGGATCTGGCGGCTACACCTTC. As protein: CACDRGSGGYTF.

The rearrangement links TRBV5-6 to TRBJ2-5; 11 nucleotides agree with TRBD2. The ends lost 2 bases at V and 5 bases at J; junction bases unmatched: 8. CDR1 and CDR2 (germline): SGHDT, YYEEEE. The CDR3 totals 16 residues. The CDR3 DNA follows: TGTGCCAGCAGCTTTTTAGCGGGAGGGTCTTTTGAGACCCAGTACTTC. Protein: CASSFLAGGSFETQYF.

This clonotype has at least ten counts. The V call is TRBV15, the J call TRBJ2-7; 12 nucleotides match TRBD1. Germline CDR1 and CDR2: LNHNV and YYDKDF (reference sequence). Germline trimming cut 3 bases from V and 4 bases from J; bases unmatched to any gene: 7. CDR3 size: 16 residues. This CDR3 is CATSSGTGGPYYEQYF. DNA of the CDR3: TGTGCCACCAGCAGCGGGACAGGGGGCCCATATTACGAGCAGTACTTC.

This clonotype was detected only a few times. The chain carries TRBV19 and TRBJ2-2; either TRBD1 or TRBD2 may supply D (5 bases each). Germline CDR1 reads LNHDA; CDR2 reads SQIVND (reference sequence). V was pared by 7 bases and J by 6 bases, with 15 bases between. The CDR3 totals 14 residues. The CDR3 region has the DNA TGTGCCAGTAATCTTGCGTCGGGGCCCGGGGAGCTGTTTTTT. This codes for CASNLASGPGELFF.

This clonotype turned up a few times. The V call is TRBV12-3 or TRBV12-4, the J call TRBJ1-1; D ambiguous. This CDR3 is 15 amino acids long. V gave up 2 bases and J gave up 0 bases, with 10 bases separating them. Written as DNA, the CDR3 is TGTGCCAGCAGTTTAAGGGATCTTATGAACACTGAAGCTTTCTTT. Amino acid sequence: CASSLRDLMNTEAFF.

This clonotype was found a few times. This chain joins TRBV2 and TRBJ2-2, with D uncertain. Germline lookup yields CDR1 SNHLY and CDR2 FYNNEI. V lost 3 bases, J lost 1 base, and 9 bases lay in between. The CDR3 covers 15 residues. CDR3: CASSEGGVNTGELFF. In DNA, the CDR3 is TGTGCCAGCAGTGAGGGCGGAGTGAACACCGGGGAGCTGTTTTTT. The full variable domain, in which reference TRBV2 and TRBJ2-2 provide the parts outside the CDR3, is EPEVTQTPSHQVTQMGQEVILRCVPISNHLYFYWYRQILGQKVEFLVSFYNNEISEKSEIFDDQFSVERPDGSNFTLKIRSTKLEDSAMYFCASSEGGVNTGELFFGEGSRLTVL.

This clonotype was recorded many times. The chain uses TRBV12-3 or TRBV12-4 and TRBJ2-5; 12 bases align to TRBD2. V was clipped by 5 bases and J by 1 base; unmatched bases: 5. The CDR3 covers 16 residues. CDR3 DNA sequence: TGTGCCAGCAGTCTATGGACTAGCGGGGCCCAAGAGACCCAGTACTTC. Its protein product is CASSLWTSGAQETQYF.

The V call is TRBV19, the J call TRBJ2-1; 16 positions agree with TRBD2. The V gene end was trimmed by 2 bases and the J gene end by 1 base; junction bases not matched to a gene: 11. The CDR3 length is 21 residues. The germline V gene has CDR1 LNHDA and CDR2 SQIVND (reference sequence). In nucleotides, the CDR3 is TGTGCCAGTAGTATAAGATTGGGGACTAGCGGGAGGGCCGTGTCCTACAATGAGCAGTTCTTC. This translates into CASSIRLGTSGRAVSYNEQFF.

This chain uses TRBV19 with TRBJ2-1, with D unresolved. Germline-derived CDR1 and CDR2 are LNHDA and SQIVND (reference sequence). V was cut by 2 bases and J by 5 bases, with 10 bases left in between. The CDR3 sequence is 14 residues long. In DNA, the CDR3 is TGTGCCAGTAGTATAAGCAGAGACCACAATGAGCAGTTCTTC. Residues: CASSISRDHNEQFF.

CDR3 region: CASSLDPTGSREQFF. For the CDR3, the DNA is TGTGCCAGCAGCTTAGATCCTACAGGGTCGCGTGAGCAGTTCTTC. The chain employs TRBV11-2 and TRBJ2-1; D might be TRBD1 (6 bases). Germline CDR1 and CDR2: SGHAT and FQNNGV. The CDR3 consists of 15 residues. Trimming took 0 bases from V and 9 from J, leaving 15 bases between them.

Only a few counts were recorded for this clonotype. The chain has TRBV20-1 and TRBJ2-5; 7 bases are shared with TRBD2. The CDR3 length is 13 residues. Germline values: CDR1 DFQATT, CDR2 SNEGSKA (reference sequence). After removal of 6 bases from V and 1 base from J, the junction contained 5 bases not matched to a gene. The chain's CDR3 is CSAPLAAQETQYF. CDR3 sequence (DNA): TGCAGTGCCCCCCTAGCGGCCCAAGAGACCCAGTACTTC.